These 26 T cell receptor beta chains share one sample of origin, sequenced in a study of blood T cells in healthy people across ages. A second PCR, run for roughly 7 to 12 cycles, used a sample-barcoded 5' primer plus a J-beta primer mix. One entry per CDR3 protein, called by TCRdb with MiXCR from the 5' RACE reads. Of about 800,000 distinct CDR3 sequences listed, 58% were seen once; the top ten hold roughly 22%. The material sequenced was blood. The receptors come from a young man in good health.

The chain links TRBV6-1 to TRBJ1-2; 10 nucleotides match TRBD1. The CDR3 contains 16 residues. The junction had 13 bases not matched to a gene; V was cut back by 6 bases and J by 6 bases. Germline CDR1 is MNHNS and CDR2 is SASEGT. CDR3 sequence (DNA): TGTGCCAGCAGAGGGACAGGGGAATATAAAAGGCATGGCTACACCTTC. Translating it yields CASRGTGEYKRHGYTF.

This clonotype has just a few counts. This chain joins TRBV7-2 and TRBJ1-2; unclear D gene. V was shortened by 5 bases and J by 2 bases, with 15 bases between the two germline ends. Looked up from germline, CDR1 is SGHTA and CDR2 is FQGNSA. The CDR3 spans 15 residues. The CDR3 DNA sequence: TGTGCCAGCAGCCCAGGTGGGAGAAGGAACTATGGCTACACCTTC. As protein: CASSPGGRRNYGYTF.

The CDR3 DNA reads TGTGCCATCAGCATACAGGGGAGCGGCGGCTACACCTTC. Amino acids: CAISIQGSGGYTF. The chain couples TRBV10-3 to TRBJ1-2; 7 bases are shared with TRBD1. The V and J ends lost 6 bases and 8 bases, in that order; junction bases with no gene match: 9. The CDR3 sequence is 13 residues long. CDR1 and CDR2 from the germline V gene are ENHRY and SYGVKD.

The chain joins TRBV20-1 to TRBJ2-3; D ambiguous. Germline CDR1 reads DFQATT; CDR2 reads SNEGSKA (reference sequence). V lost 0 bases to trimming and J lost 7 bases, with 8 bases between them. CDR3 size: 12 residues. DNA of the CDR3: TGCAGTGCTAGAGATCCCCAATATACGCAGTATTTT. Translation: CSARDPQYTQYF.

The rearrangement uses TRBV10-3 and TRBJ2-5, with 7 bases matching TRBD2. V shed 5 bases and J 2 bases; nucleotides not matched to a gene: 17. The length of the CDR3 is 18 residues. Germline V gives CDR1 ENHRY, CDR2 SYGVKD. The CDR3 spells CAISNWGRAWSPQETQYF. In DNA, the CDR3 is TGTGCCATCAGTAACTGGGGGAGGGCCTGGTCCCCACAAGAGACCCAGTACTTC.

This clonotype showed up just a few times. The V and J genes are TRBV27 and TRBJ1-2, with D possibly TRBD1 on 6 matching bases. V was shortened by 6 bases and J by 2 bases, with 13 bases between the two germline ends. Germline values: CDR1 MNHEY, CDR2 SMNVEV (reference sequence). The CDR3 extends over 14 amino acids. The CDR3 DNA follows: TGTGCCAGCAGACAGACCACAGGGAACTATGGCTACACCTTC. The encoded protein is CASRQTTGNYGYTF.

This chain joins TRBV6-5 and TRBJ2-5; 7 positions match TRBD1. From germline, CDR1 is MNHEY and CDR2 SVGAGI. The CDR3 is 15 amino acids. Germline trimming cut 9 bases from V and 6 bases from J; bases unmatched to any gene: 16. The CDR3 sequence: CARRGPQSGQKTQYF. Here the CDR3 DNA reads TGTGCCAGACGAGGCCCCCAATCGGGACAGAAGACCCAGTACTTC.

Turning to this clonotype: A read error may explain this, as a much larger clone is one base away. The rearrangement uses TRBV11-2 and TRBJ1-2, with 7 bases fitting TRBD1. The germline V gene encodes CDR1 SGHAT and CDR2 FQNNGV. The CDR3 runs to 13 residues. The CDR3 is CASSQGQDYGHTF. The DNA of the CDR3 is TGTGCCAGCAGCCAAGGACAGGACTATGGCCACACCTTC. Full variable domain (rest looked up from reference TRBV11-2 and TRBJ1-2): EAGVAQSPRYKIIEKRQSVAFWCNPISGHATLYWYQQILGQGPKLLIQFQNNGVVDDSQLPKDRFSAERLKGVDSTLKIQPAKLEDSAVYLCASSQGQDYGHTFGSGTRLTVV.

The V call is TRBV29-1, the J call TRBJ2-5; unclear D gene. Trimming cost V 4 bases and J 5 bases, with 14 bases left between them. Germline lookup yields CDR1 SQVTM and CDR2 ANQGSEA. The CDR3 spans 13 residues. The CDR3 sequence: CSVGGLLGETQYF. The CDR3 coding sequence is TGCAGCGTTGGAGGCCTCCTCGGGGAGACCCAGTACTTC.

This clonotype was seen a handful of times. CDR3 amino acids: CASSLASPPHFYEQYF. CDR3 DNA: TGCGCCAGCAGCTTGGCCTCCCCCCCGCACTTCTACGAGCAGTACTTC. The chain links TRBV5-1 to TRBJ2-7, with D uncertain. From germline, CDR1 is SGHRS and CDR2 YFSETQ. This CDR3 has 16 residues. The V end lost 0 bases, the J end lost 3 bases, and 16 bases lay between the germline ends.

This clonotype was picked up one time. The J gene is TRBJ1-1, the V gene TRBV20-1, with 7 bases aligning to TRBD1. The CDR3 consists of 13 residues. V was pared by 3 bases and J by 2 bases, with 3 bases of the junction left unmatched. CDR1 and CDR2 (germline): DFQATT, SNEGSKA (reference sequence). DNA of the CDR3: TGCAGTGCTAGGGGGACAGCCAACACTGAAGCTTTCTTT. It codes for CSARGTANTEAFF.

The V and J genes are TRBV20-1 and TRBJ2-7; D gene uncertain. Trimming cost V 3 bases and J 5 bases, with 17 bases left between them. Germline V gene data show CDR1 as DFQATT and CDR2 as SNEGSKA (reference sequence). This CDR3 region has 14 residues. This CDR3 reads CSASPTGNPDEQYF. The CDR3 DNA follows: TGCAGTGCTAGCCCAACGGGTAATCCTGACGAGCAGTACTTC.

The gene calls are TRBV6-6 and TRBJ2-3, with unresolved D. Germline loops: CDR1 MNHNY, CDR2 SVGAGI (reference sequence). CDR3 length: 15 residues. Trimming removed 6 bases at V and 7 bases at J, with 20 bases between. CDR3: CASRLAPWVWNTQYF. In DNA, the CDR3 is TGTGCCAGCAGGCTGGCCCCCTGGGTTTGGAATACGCAGTATTTT.

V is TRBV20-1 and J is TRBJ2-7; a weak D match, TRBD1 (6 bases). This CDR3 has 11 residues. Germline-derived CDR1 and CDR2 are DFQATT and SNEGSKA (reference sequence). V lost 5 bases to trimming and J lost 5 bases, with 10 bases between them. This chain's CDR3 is CSAQQGNEQYF. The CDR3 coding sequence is TGCAGTGCTCAACAGGGTAACGAGCAGTACTTC.

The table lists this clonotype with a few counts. CDR3 amino acids: CASSRRQVPYGYTF. CDR3 DNA sequence: TGTGCCAGCAGCCGACGACAGGTGCCCTATGGCTACACCTTC. The chain employs TRBV3-1 and TRBJ1-2, with D perhaps matching TRBD1 (6 bases). V was cut by 4 bases and J by 4 bases, with 13 bases left in between. CDR3 length equals 14 residues. The germline gives CDR1 LGHDT, CDR2 YNNKEL (reference sequence). Full variable domain (outside the CDR3, taken from reference TRBV3-1 and TRBJ1-2): DTAVSQTPKYLVTQMGNDKSIKCEQNLGHDTMYWYKQDSKKFLKIMFSYNNKELIINETVPNRFSPKSPDKAHLNLHINSLELGDSAVYFCASSRRQVPYGYTFGSGTRLTVV.

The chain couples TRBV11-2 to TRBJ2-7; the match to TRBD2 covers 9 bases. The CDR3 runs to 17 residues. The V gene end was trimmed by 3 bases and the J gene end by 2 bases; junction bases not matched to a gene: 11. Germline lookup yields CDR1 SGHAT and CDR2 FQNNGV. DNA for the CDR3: TGTGCCAGCAGCTTCTCAGGCGGGGGGGACCCAGCCTACGAGCAGTACTTC. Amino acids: CASSFSGGGDPAYEQYF.

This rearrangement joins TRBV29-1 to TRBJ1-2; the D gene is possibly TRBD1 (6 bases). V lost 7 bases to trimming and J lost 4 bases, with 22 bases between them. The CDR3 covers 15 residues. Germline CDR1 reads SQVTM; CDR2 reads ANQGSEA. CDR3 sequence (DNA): TGCAGCGGAGAAGGTGTGGGGACAAACGCCTATGGCTACACCTTC. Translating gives CSGEGVGTNAYGYTF.

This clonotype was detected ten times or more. In DNA form, the CDR3 reads TGTGCCAGCAGCTTAGAATACGAGCAGTACTTC. Its protein is CASSLEYEQYF. The V call is TRBV7-9, the J call TRBJ2-7, with D uncertain. The germline V and J ends were trimmed by 1 base and 4 bases, with 2 bases remaining between them. The CDR3 has 11 amino acids. Per the germline V gene, CDR1 is SEHNR and CDR2 is FQNEAQ (reference sequence).

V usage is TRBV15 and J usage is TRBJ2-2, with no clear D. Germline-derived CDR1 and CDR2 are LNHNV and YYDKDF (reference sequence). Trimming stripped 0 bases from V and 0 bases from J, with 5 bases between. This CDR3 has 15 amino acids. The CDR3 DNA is TGTGCCACCAGCAGAGACAGGACGAACACCGGGGAGCTGTTTTTT. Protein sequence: CATSRDRTNTGELFF. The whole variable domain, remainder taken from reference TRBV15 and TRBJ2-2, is DAMVIQNPRYQVTQFGKPVTLSCSQTLNHNVMYWYQQKSSQAPKLLFHYYDKDFNNEADTPDNFQSRRPNTSFCFLDIRSPGLGDTAMYLCATSRDRTNTGELFFGEGSRLTVL.

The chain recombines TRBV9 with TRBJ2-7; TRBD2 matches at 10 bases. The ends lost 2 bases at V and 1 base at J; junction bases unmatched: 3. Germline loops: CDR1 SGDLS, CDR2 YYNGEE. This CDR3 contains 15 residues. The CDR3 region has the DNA TGTGCCAGCAGCGTGGGTAGCGGGGGGTCCTACGAGCAGTACTTC. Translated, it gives CASSVGSGGSYEQYF. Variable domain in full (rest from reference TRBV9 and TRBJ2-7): DSGVTQTPKHLITATGQRVTLRCSPRSGDLSVYWYQQSLDQGLQFLIQYYNGEERAKGNILERFSAQQFPDLHSELNLSSLELGDSALYFCASSVGSGGSYEQYFGPGTRLTVT.

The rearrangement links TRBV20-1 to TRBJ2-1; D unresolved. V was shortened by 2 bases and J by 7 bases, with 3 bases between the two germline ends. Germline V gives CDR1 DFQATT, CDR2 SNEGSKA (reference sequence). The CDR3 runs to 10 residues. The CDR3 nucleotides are TGCAGTGCTAGAAGAAATGAGCAGTTCTTC. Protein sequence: CSARRNEQFF.

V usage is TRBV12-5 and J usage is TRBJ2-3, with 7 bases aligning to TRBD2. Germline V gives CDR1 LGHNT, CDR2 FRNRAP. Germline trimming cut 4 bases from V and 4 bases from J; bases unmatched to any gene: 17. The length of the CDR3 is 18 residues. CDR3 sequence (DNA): TGTGCTAGTGGTTCGGGTGTGGGGAGCGGGATTGTCGCAGATACGCAGTATTTT. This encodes CASGSGVGSGIVADTQYF.

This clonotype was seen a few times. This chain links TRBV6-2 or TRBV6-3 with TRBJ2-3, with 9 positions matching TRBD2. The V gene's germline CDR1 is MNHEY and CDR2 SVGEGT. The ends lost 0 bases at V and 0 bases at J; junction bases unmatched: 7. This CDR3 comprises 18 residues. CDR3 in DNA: TGTGCCAGCAGTTACTCTACTAGCGGGCGAACTAGCACAGATACGCAGTATTTT. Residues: CASSYSTSGRTSTDTQYF.

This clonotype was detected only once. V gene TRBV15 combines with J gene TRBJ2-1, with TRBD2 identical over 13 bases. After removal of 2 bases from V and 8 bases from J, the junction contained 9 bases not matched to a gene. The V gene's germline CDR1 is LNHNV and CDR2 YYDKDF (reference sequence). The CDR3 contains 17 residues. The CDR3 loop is CATSRLRTSGSGYEQFF. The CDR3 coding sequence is TGTGCCACCAGCAGACTTCGGACTAGCGGGAGTGGCTATGAGCAGTTCTTC.

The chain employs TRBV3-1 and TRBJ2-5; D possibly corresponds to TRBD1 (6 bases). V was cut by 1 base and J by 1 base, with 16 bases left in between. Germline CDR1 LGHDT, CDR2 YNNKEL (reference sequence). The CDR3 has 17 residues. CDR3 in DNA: TGTGCCAGCAGCCAAGGGGGGCGACTGGAAAGCCAAGAGACCCAGTACTTC. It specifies CASSQGGRLESQETQYF.

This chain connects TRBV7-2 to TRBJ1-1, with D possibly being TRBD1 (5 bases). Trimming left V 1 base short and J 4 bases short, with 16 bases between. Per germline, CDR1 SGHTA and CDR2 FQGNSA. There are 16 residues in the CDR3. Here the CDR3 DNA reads TGTGCCAGCAGCTTAGGGCTGGGACGGGGGACCACTGAAGCTTTCTTT. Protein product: CASSLGLGRGTTEAFF.